This T cell receptor beta chain was recorded in a study of T cell repertoires in cytomegalovirus infection. Looking at the study overall: Indications came from public TCR beta signatures; they pointed to CMV infection and to a matching HLA type.

Study findings and constraints: Ex vivo responses were dominated by HLA-C-restricted CMV-specific TCR beta clonotypes. Identification of carriers of CMV plus the relevant HLA was performed using cumulative public TCR beta family frequency.

In regard to this clonotype: What it binds is not known.

MiXCR, run by TCRdb on the reads, gives a single entry per CDR3 protein. The sample gives more than 500,000 distinct CDR3 sequences, 16% of which show up once; about 24% is in the top ten. From germline, CDR1 is MNHEY and CDR2 SMNVEV (reference sequence). The CDR3 is 15 amino acids. Trimming left V 6 bases short and J 9 bases short, with 21 bases between. The J gene is TRBJ1-5, the V gene TRBV27; D is undetermined. The sequence derives from a human donor in good health (CMV status not recorded). Some clones in this sample may be carry-over from other donors' samples. Sequencing used CD8+ T cells from PBMCs. DNA of the CDR3: TGTGCCAGCAGCCCCCGAGGCTCCGGGTTGCGGCCCCAGCATTTT. Its protein is CASSPRGSGLRPQHF.